This passage covers 14 T cell receptor gamma chains from one sample sequenced in a study of γδ T cells in repeated Plasmodium falciparum infection (TCRdb year 2021). For bulk TCR repertoire analysis, Vgamma9/Vdelta2+ and Vdelta2-negative gammadelta T cell populations were flow-sorted out of peripheral blood mononuclear cells. The receptor library was made with multiplex PCR. Instrument used: Illumina MiSeq. TCRdb reprocessed the public reads with the caller CATT; rows with the same DNA were merged afterwards. The sample records about 26,000 gamma-chain clones, around 3% of which are singletons. Clones ranked in the top ten supply 30% to 35% of the sample. Sequenced input: gamma-delta T cells from blood. The receptors stem from a pool of human donors (malaria-infected and uninfected, not separated).

About this clone itself: This DNA's translation differs at residue 5 from TCRdb's protein, which comes from a much larger clone; a read error is likely, and the protein shown is translated from the DNA. The V and J genes are TRGV9 and TRGJ1 or TRGJ2. Because TCRdb records no J gene, it was assigned here through a match of the DNA to germline. The V and J ends lost 5 bases and 5 bases, in that order; junction bases with no gene match: 12. The CDR3 totals 14 residues. Germline V gives CDR1 GITISATS, CDR2 ISYDGTV (reference sequence). The CDR3, as DNA: TGTGCCTTGTGGGTAATAAGGGTGGATTATAAGAAACTCTTT. Translating gives CALWVIRVDYKKLF.

This clone has ten or more counts. The J gene is TRGJ1 or TRGJ2, the V gene TRGV5. After removal of 2 bases from V and 0 bases from J, the junction contained 7 bases not matched to a gene. CDR1 and CDR2 from the germline V gene are VINAFY and YDVSNSKD. The CDR3 sequence is 15 residues long. The CDR3 loop reads CATWDTPQNYYKKLF. Here the CDR3 DNA reads TGTGCCACCTGGGACACCCCTCAGAATTATTATAAGAAACTCTTT.

By share of the sample, this clone is medium-sized. Other DNA sequences in the same sample also yield this CDR3. The V call is TRGV9, the J call TRGJ1 or TRGJ2. This CDR3 spans 15 amino acids. Trimming removed 2 bases from V and 0 bases from J; junction bases left unmatched: 7. Germline-derived CDR1 and CDR2 are GITISATS and ISYDGTV (reference sequence). The CDR3 region has the DNA TGTGCCTTGTGGGAGGAATTTTCGAATTATTATAAGAAACTCTTT. It translates to CALWEEFSNYYKKLF.

This clone was counted ten times or more. A far larger clone is only one base removed, so a read error is likely. The same CDR3 is also encoded by other DNA sequences in this sample. This sequence joins TRGV5 and TRGJP2. The J gene comes from matching the DNA to germline here; TCRdb lacks it. The CDR3 is 14 residues long. Germline values: CDR1 VINAFY, CDR2 YDVSNSKD. The CDR3 is CATWDKRSDWIKTF. Written as DNA, the CDR3 is TGTGCAACCTGGGACAAACGTAGTGATTGGATCAAGACGTTT.

This clone was picked up many times. This specimen includes other DNA sequences encoding the same CDR3. The genes are TRGV2 and TRGJ1 or TRGJ2. Here the J gene was assigned by germline matching of the DNA, as TCRdb has none. The CDR3 contains 14 residues. The V gene's germline CDR1 is EGSNGY and CDR2 YDSYNSKV. The trim removed 1 base at V and 8 bases at J, leaving 11 bases unmatched. CDR3 sequence: CATWDGPLVHKKLF. CDR3 DNA: TGTGCCACCTGGGACGGCCCATTAGTCCATAAGAAACTCTTT.

Concerning this clone: No DNA is shown, since the ends of the CDR3 on it are uncertain; the CDR3 is the one TCRdb lists. The V segment is TRGV9, and no J call was made. Inclusive of both ends, the CDR3 amounts to 19 amino acids. The germline gives CDR1 GITISATS, CDR2 ISYDGTV (reference sequence). CDR3 in amino acids: CALWEVLIIRNSLAVEQHF.

This clone came up a few times. This DNA's translation differs at residue 8 from TCRdb's protein, which comes from a much larger clone; a read error is likely, and the protein shown is translated from the DNA. The chain has TRGV3 and TRGJP2. Germline assignment: CDR1 VTNTFY and CDR2 YDVSTARD (reference sequence). J gave up 10 bases and V 2 bases, and 7 bases lay outside the gene matches. The CDR3 length is 13 residues. CDR3 nucleotide sequence: TGTGCCACCTGGGACAAGTGGTGTTGGATCAAGACGTTT. Translation: CATWDKWCWIKTF.

The rearrangement joins TRGV9 to TRGJ1 or TRGJ2. The J gene, not given by TCRdb, was assigned here from a germline match of the nucleotide sequence. There are 9 residues in the CDR3. Germline V gene data show CDR1 as GITISATS and CDR2 as ISYDGTV (reference sequence). This CDR3 is CARKFKKLF. DNA of the CDR3: TGTGCGAGGAAATTTAAGAAACTCTTT.

This clone was seen ten or more times. A far more abundant clone sits one base away, making this likely a read error. The sample holds other DNA sequences that translate to the same CDR3. The J segment was not called; the V segment is TRGV9. The CDR3 runs to 14 residues. Germline assignment: CDR1 GITISATS and CDR2 ISYDGTV (reference sequence). Written as DNA, the CDR3 is TGTGCCTTGTGGGAGGTGCAATGTTATTATAAGAAGCTCTTT. It codes for CALWEVQCYYKKLF.

Of note for this clone: TCRdb records a much larger clone's protein for this DNA, with a difference at residue 3 that likely arises from a read error; the protein given is the translation of the DNA. The CDR3 region is CAAWDRKDWIKTF. The DNA of the CDR3 is TGTGCCGCCTGGGATAGGAAAGATTGGATCAAGACGTTT. V and J are TRGV8 and TRGJP2. Germline loops: CDR1 VENAVY, CDR2 YDSYNSRV. This CDR3 is 13 amino acids long.

At least ten counts were recorded for this clone. A far larger clone is one nucleotide away, so this likely arose from a read error. Other nucleotide sequences from this sample produce the same CDR3. The gene calls are TRGV9 and TRGJ1 or TRGJ2. The J gene is absent in TCRdb and was assigned here via DNA matching to germline. Trimming removed 4 bases from V and 3 bases from J; junction bases left unmatched: 12. CDR3 length: 15 residues. Germline V gives CDR1 GITISATS, CDR2 ISYDGTV (reference sequence). CDR3 sequence reads: CALWEVLLPYYKKLF. CDR3 nucleotide sequence: TGTGCCTTGTGGGAAGTCTTGCTGCCTTATTATAAGAAACTCTTT.

This clone was counted ten times or more. A much larger clone is a single base away; this may be a read error. The chain carries TRGV3 and TRGJ1 or TRGJ2. Losses at the gene ends were 3 bases for V and 3 bases for J; bases not matched to a gene: 5. CDR1 and CDR2 from the germline V gene are VTNTFY and YDVSTARD (reference sequence). This CDR3 has 13 amino acids. DNA for the CDR3: TGTGCCACCTGGGACGAATTTTATTATAAGAAACTCTTT. This gives the protein CATWDEFYYKKLF.

This clone occurred many times. The protein that TCRdb holds for this DNA derives from a much larger clone and differs from the translated DNA at residue 10, which likely indicates a read error; the protein shown here is translated from the DNA. CDR3 loop: CALWAFYYKELF. As DNA, the CDR3 is TGTGCCTTGTGGGCCTTTTATTATAAGGAACTCTTT. This sequence joins TRGV9 and TRGJ1 or TRGJ2. This CDR3 spans 12 amino acids. The V gene's germline CDR1 is GITISATS and CDR2 ISYDGTV (reference sequence).

In this sample, this clone turned up many times. A read error likely explains this, since a far larger clone differs by one base. Within the sample, other DNA sequences also encode this same CDR3. The rearrangement joins TRGV3 to TRGJ1 or TRGJ2. V gave up 0 bases and J gave up 4 bases; unmatched junction bases: 6. The CDR3 sequence is 14 residues long. Germline loops: CDR1 VTNTFY, CDR2 YDVSTARD (reference sequence). CDR3 sequence: CATWDRPNYYKKLF. CDR3 nucleotide sequence: TGTGCCACCTGGGACAGGCCGAACTATTATAAGAAACTCTTT.